One and the same sample provided the 28 T cell receptor beta chains below, sequenced in a study of cytomegalovirus exposure and HLA in healthy donors. Use of 60 Vbeta and 13 Jbeta primers characterized the PCR. Sequencing was performed with immunoSEQ multiplex PCR; in TCRdb, only in-frame clones are kept and a portion is missing. The repertoire holds roughly 56,000 clones, with 65% to 85% as singletons. Sequenced material: PBMCs. The receptors derive from a boy between 10 and 17 years old in good health and CMV-seropositive.

This clone was detected only once. This chain connects TRBV10-1 to TRBJ2-3; 9 bases map to TRBD1. J lost 3 bases, V lost 4 bases, and 8 bases had no gene match. Germline V gives CDR1 WNHNN, CDR2 SYGVQD (reference sequence). The CDR3 runs to 16 residues. DNA for the CDR3: TGCGCCAGCAGTGGCCGGGACAGGGAGGCAACAGATACGCAGTATTTT. It codes for CASSGRDREATDTQYF.

This chain joins TRBV2 and TRBJ2-5; TRBD1 is a possible D gene (5 bases). In germline, CDR1 is SNHLY, CDR2 FYNNEI. The CDR3 has 14 amino acids. Trimming removed 2 bases at V and 5 bases at J, with 12 bases between. The DNA of the CDR3 is TGTGCCAGCAGTGAAAGACAGTCCTTGGAGACCCAGTACTTC. This sequence encodes CASSERQSLETQYF.

V gene TRBV28 combines with J gene TRBJ2-7; TRBD1 agrees at 10 bases. CDR1 and CDR2 from the germline V gene are MDHEN and SYDVKM. The trim removed 5 bases at V and 9 bases at J, leaving 13 bases unmatched. This CDR3 spans 15 amino acids. The CDR3, as DNA: TGTGCCAGCAGTCTAGGACAGGGGGTCCCTTTTAGGCAGTACTTC. It codes for CASSLGQGVPFRQYF.

This clone showed up just once. The gene calls are TRBV11-2 and TRBJ2-5, with D possibly matching TRBD1 (6 bases). The better agreement between TRBJ2-7 and the DNA end casts doubt on the J call. Germline values: CDR1 SGHAT, CDR2 FQNNGV. This CDR3 is 16 amino acids long. The DNA of the CDR3 is TGTGCCAGCAGCTTAGTATTGTATGGGGGCACCTACGAGCAGTACTTC. Translation gives CASSLVLYGGTYEQYF.

The chain combines TRBV6-1 with TRBJ2-2; D not certain. The V end lost 3 bases, the J end lost 7 bases, and 9 bases lay between the germline ends. The CDR3 has 13 residues. CDR1 MNHNS and CDR2 SASEGT come from the germline V gene. The DNA for the CDR3 is TGTGCCAGCAGTGATACTGCGCGCGGGGAGCTGTTTTTT. Encoded protein: CASSDTARGELFF.

V is TRBV7-2 and J is TRBJ1-5; 9 nucleotides match TRBD1. V trimming: 3 bases; J trimming: 5 bases; junction bases outside the gene matches: 8. CDR1 and CDR2 from the germline V gene are SGHTA and FQGNSA. This CDR3 comprises 16 residues. CDR3 coding DNA: TGTGCCAGCAGCTTGGCCGGGACAGGGTTGGATCAGCCCCAGCATTTT. Residues: CASSLAGTGLDQPQHF. The full variable domain, its missing parts supplied by reference TRBV7-2 and TRBJ1-5, is GAGVSQSPSNKVTEKGKDVELRCDPISGHTALYWYRQSLGQGLEFLIYFQGNSAPDKSGLPSDRFSAERTGGSVSTLTIQRTQQEDSAVYLCASSLAGTGLDQPQHFGDGTRLSIL.

Only a few counts were recorded for this clone. The rearrangement uses TRBV18 and TRBJ2-5, with a tentative D call TRBD2 (5 bases). This CDR3 comprises 14 residues. The ends were cut back, 1 base at V and 5 bases at J, with 11 bases in the middle. Germline CDR1 KGHSH, CDR2 LQKENI. CDR3 residues: CASSPLTKRETQYF. DNA for the CDR3: TGTGCCAGCTCACCACTAACTAAGCGGGAGACCCAGTACTTC.

The gene calls are TRBV18 and TRBJ2-4; 7 nucleotides agree with TRBD2. Per germline, CDR1 KGHSH and CDR2 LQKENI. The CDR3 runs to 15 residues. V gave up 0 bases and J gave up 4 bases; unmatched junction bases: 3. The CDR3 coding sequence is TGTGCCAGCTCACCACCGGGAGGGGTGAAAAACATTCAGTACTTC. Protein sequence: CASSPPGGVKNIQYF. Using reference TRBV18 and TRBJ2-4 for the parts outside the CDR3, the full variable domain is NAGVMQNPRHLVRRRGQEARLRCSPMKGHSHVYWYRQLPEEGLKFMVYLQKENIIDESGMPKERFSAEFPKEGPSILRIQQVVRGDSAAYFCASSPPGGVKNIQYFGAGTRLSVL.

The chain recombines TRBV14 with TRBJ2-7; D not resolved. Germline assignment: CDR1 SGHDN and CDR2 FVKESK. The CDR3 loop spans 14 amino acids. V was cut by 0 bases and J by 6 bases, with 12 bases left in between. The CDR3 DNA is TGTGCCAGCAGCCAAGAATCCTTTGCCGGCGAGCAGTACTTC. Protein product: CASSQESFAGEQYF.

This clone has a single count. V and J are TRBV7-2 and TRBJ2-1; no clear D. The CDR3 consists of 14 residues. Germline V lookup: CDR1 SGHTA, CDR2 FQGNSA. The V and J ends lost 3 bases and 0 bases respectively, with 6 bases between them. The CDR3 loop reads CASSLSISYNEQFF. The CDR3 DNA sequence: TGTGCCAGCAGCTTGAGCATCTCCTACAATGAGCAGTTCTTC.

The chain has TRBV7-2 and TRBJ1-1; 7 nucleotides agree with TRBD1. The CDR3 sequence is 14 residues long. The junction had 4 bases not matched to a gene; V was cut back by 5 bases and J by 1 base. The germline V gene encodes CDR1 SGHTA and CDR2 FQGNSA. DNA for the CDR3: TGTGCCAGCAGCGGGTGGGACAGGAACACTGAAGCTTTCTTT. It codes for CASSGWDRNTEAFF.

The rearrangement links TRBV29-1 to TRBJ1-1; TRBD1 matches 8 bases. The CDR3 runs to 13 residues. V dropped 7 bases and J dropped 5; count of bases not matched to a gene: 9. Germline CDR1 reads SQVTM; CDR2 reads ANQGSEA. DNA of the CDR3: TGCAGCGCCAGACAGGGGTATATTACTGAAGCTTTCTTT. Protein: CSARQGYITEAFF.

The chain has TRBV19 and TRBJ1-5; TRBD1 matches 7 bases. CDR1 is LNHDA, CDR2 SQIVND, per germline (reference sequence). This CDR3 is 15 amino acids long. Germline trimming cut 5 bases from V and 4 bases from J; bases unmatched to any gene: 8. CDR3 amino acids: CASSEDRLVNQPQHF. The CDR3 DNA reads as TGTGCCAGTAGTGAGGACAGGCTGGTAAATCAGCCCCAGCATTTT.

This chain links TRBV6-1 with TRBJ1-5, with D perhaps matching TRBD1 (5 bases). The germline V gene encodes CDR1 MNHNS and CDR2 SASEGT. The CDR3 is made up of 17 amino acids. Trimming cost V 2 bases and J 4 bases, with 18 bases left between them. This CDR3 reads CASSERAGGGGNQPQHF. Here the CDR3 DNA reads TGTGCCAGCAGTGAAAGGGCAGGTGGCGGGGGAAATCAGCCCCAGCATTTT.

The CDR3 loop reads CASSSVTEAFF. Here the CDR3 DNA reads TGTGCCAGCAGCTCCGTAACTGAAGCTTTCTTT. This chain joins TRBV11-2 and TRBJ1-1; no clear D gene. From germline, CDR1 is SGHAT and CDR2 FQNNGV. This CDR3 has 11 residues. V was clipped by 4 bases and J by 5 bases, with 5 bases between them.

CDR3 region: CASSGPSHHTGRSNQPQHF. In DNA form, the CDR3 reads TGCGCCAGCAGTGGCCCCTCGCACCACACAGGACGTAGCAATCAGCCCCAGCATTTT. This sequence joins TRBV10-2 and TRBJ1-5; perhaps TRBD1 as D (5 bases). The length of the CDR3 is 19 residues. CDR1 is WSHSY, CDR2 SAAADI, per germline. Trimming left V 4 bases short and J 0 bases short, with 22 bases between.

This clone was detected once. This chain links TRBV7-9 with TRBJ2-7; TRBD1 matches 8 bases. Per germline, CDR1 SEHNR and CDR2 FQNEAQ (reference sequence). V dropped 4 bases and J dropped 3; count of bases not matched to a gene: 5. This CDR3 is 14 amino acids long. CDR3 bases: TGTGCCAGCAGCTCGTCAGGGACAGGCTACGAGCAGTACTTC. Its translation: CASSSSGTGYEQYF.

The chain is built from TRBV6-5 and TRBJ2-3, with D unresolved. The CDR3 runs to 12 residues. CDR1 MNHEY and CDR2 SVGAGI come from the germline V gene. The CDR3 bases are TGTGCAACCCGCACAAGCACAGATACGCAGTATTTT. Its translation is CATRTSTDTQYF.

The chain links TRBV6-5 to TRBJ2-3; D gene uncertain. The CDR3 is 11 amino acids. V lost 6 bases and J 6 bases, leaving 7 bases between the germline ends. The germline CDR1 and CDR2 sequences are MNHEY and SVGAGI. The CDR3 protein is CASRLADTQYF. CDR3 nucleotide sequence: TGTGCCAGCAGGTTAGCCGATACGCAGTATTTT.

This clone was seen more than once but under ten times. The chain is built from TRBV6-5 and TRBJ1-1; D possibly corresponds to TRBD1 (5 bases). This CDR3 region has 14 residues. The germline V and J ends were trimmed by 6 bases and 5 bases, with 16 bases remaining between them. Germline V CDR1 and CDR2: MNHEY, SVGAGI. CDR3 in DNA: TGTGCCAGCAGACTTCAGGGTGTGGGGACTGAAGCTTTCTTT. Its protein product is CASRLQGVGTEAFF.

The rearrangement joins TRBV4-1 to TRBJ2-5; D call uncertain. The germline V gene encodes CDR1 MGHRA and CDR2 YSYEKL. CDR3 length: 16 amino acids. The ends were cut back, 0 bases at V and 4 bases at J, with 15 bases in the middle. Written as DNA, the CDR3 is TGCGCCAGCAGCCAAGAACCCCGTGGGCTCCGAGAGACCCAGTACTTC. Translated: CASSQEPRGLRETQYF.

The table lists this clone with a count of one. The chain combines TRBV6-5 with TRBJ1-2; tentatively, D is TRBD1 (6 bases). Per germline, CDR1 MNHEY and CDR2 SVGAGI. The length of the CDR3 is 13 residues. Between the trimmed V and J ends, which lost 6 bases and 5 bases, there was a span of 13 bases. CDR3 region: CASSWDMEYGYTF. As DNA, the CDR3 is TGTGCCAGCAGCTGGGACATGGAATATGGCTACACCTTC.

The chain links TRBV7-9 to TRBJ1-6, with D tentatively TRBD1 (6 bases). The CDR3 is made up of 17 amino acids. V was clipped by 4 bases and J by 10 bases, with 23 bases between them. CDR1 SEHNR and CDR2 FQNEAQ come from the germline V gene (reference sequence). CDR3 nucleotide sequence: TGTGCCAGCAGCTCCCACAGGTCCCGGGGGGCCGGATCACCCCTCCACTTT. Encoded protein: CASSSHRSRGAGSPLHF.

The rearrangement joins TRBV7-2 to TRBJ1-1; tentative D call: TRBD1 (5 bases). CDR1 SGHTA and CDR2 FQGNSA come from the germline V gene. The CDR3 has 14 residues. V lost 1 base and J 5 bases, leaving 11 bases between the germline ends. This CDR3 is CASSLVQGGTEAFF. CDR3 bases: TGTGCCAGCAGCTTAGTTCAGGGTGGAACTGAAGCTTTCTTT.

This sequence joins TRBV6-1 and TRBJ2-7; 9 nucleotides line up with TRBD2. V lost 3 bases to trimming and J lost 2 bases; unmatched junction nucleotides: 5. Germline CDR1 reads MNHNS; CDR2 reads SASEGT. The CDR3 loop spans 15 amino acids. CDR3 coding DNA: TGTGCCAGCAGTGATGGGGCGGGGGGGCCCTACGAGCAGTACTTC. As protein: CASSDGAGGPYEQYF.

The chain employs TRBV13 and TRBJ2-7; D gene unclear. The CDR3 sequence is 15 residues long. V was trimmed by 5 bases and J by 6 bases, leaving 20 bases between them. The germline V gene has CDR1 PRHDT and CDR2 FYEKMQ (reference sequence). This CDR3 is CASSLHPARYAEQYF. Here the CDR3 DNA reads TGTGCCAGCAGCCTACACCCGGCTAGGTACGCCGAGCAGTACTTC.

This sequence joins TRBV4-1 and TRBJ2-1; 10 bases match TRBD2. The CDR3 totals 16 residues. CDR1 is MGHRA and CDR2 is YSYEKL in the germline V gene. J gave up 10 bases and V 4 bases, and 13 bases lay outside the gene matches. The CDR3 sequence: CASSPAGSGGAEEQFF. Here the CDR3 DNA reads TGCGCCAGCAGCCCCGCTGGCAGCGGGGGGGCCGAAGAGCAGTTCTTC.

This clone appeared a single time. The chain uses TRBV6-4 and TRBJ1-4; D gene ambiguous. This CDR3 has 17 residues. Germline loops: CDR1 MRHNA, CDR2 SNTAGT. V was pared by 0 bases and J by 1 base, with 12 bases between. CDR3 DNA sequence: TGTGCCAGCAGTGACTCCCGGGTAGTGAAAACTAATGAAAAACTGTTTTTT. Encoded protein: CASSDSRVVKTNEKLFF.